A selection of T cell receptor beta chains follows, all from one sample in a study of T cell changes during pregnancy in multiple sclerosis. Clones were read by immunoSEQ multiplex PCR, and TCRdb kept only the in-frame ones, dropping some. The data show around 92,000 clones, around 93% seen once. The specimen was peripheral blood, collected in the first trimester of pregnancy. The receptors originated from a female donor with multiple sclerosis, enrolled in a pregnancy study. CDR3s include the opening cysteine and the closing phenylalanine or tryptophan. A D gene is named only where the DNA matches it firmly. Clone size is given for some rows only: seen once, a few or many times, or a class if the clone is expanded.

d_call: TRBD2
j_call: TRBJ2-3
clone_size: once
v_call: TRBV20-1
cdr3_aa: CSAGLADTQYF
cdr3_nt: TGCAGTGCTGGACTAGCGGATACGCAGTATTTT

d_call: TRBD2
j_call: TRBJ2-2
clone_size: -
v_call: TRBV10-2
cdr3_aa: CASKSGGPNTGELFF
cdr3_nt: TGCGCCAGCAAGAGCGGGGGACCGAACACCGGGGAGCTGTTTTTT

d_call: TRBD1
j_call: TRBJ1-1
clone_size: -
v_call: TRBV6-1
cdr3_aa: CASRGTGKNTEAFF
cdr3_nt: TGTGCCAGCAGAGGGACAGGGAAGAACACTGAAGCTTTCTTT

d_call: -
j_call: TRBJ2-3
clone_size: once
v_call: TRBV7-2
cdr3_aa: CASSKRLAYTDTQYF
cdr3_nt: TGTGCCAGCAGCAAAAGGCTAGCGTACACAGATACGCAGTATTTT

d_call: -
j_call: TRBJ2-2
clone_size: -
v_call: TRBV13
cdr3_aa: CASSLLWGDTGELFF
cdr3_nt: TGTGCCAGCAGCTTACTGTGGGGGGACACCGGGGAGCTGTTTTTT

d_call: -
j_call: TRBJ2-7
clone_size: -
v_call: TRBV7-2
cdr3_aa: CASSPNTYEQYF
cdr3_nt: TGTGCCAGCAGCCCTAATACTTACGAGCAGTACTTC

d_call: -
j_call: TRBJ2-5
clone_size: -
v_call: TRBV15
cdr3_aa: CATSRDGGEEETQYF
cdr3_nt: TGTGCCACCAGCAGAGATGGAGGAGAAGAAGAGACCCAGTACTTC

d_call: TRBD1
j_call: TRBJ1-5
clone_size: -
v_call: TRBV6-5
cdr3_aa: CASSQGQGNQPQHF
cdr3_nt: TGTGCCAGCAGCCAAGGACAGGGCAATCAGCCCCAGCATTTT

d_call: TRBD1
j_call: TRBJ2-1
clone_size: -
v_call: TRBV19
cdr3_aa: CASSLRTGGKYNEQFF
cdr3_nt: TGTGCCAGTAGTCTAAGGACAGGGGGCAAGTACAATGAGCAGTTCTTC

d_call: -
j_call: TRBJ1-5
clone_size: -
v_call: TRBV15
cdr3_aa: CATSRDLGLNQPQHF
cdr3_nt: TGTGCCACCAGCAGAGACCTGGGCCTAAATCAGCCCCAGCATTTT

d_call: TRBD1
j_call: TRBJ2-7
clone_size: -
v_call: TRBV18
cdr3_aa: CASSAIQGAIYEQYF
cdr3_nt: TGTGCCAGCTCAGCCATACAGGGGGCGATCTACGAGCAGTACTTC

d_call: -
j_call: TRBJ2-3
clone_size: -
v_call: TRBV6-4
cdr3_aa: CASSEKGLGADTQYF
cdr3_nt: TGTGCCAGCAGTGAAAAAGGCCTGGGGGCGGATACGCAGTATTTT

d_call: -
j_call: TRBJ1-2
clone_size: once
v_call: TRBV4-1
cdr3_aa: CASSQEPFGGPYGYTF
cdr3_nt: TGCGCCAGCAGCCAAGAGCCCTTCGGAGGGCCCTATGGCTACACCTTC

d_call: TRBD2
j_call: TRBJ2-1
clone_size: -
v_call: TRBV29-1
cdr3_aa: CSVAGLVSGNEQFF
cdr3_nt: TGCAGCGTGGCAGGACTAGTATCCGGCAATGAGCAGTTCTTC

d_call: TRBD2
j_call: TRBJ2-3
clone_size: -
v_call: TRBV29-1
cdr3_aa: CSVAGLAGGLEGTDTQYF
cdr3_nt: TGCAGCGTTGCCGGACTAGCGGGGGGGCTTGAGGGTACAGATACGCAGTATTTT

d_call: TRBD1
j_call: TRBJ1-2
clone_size: -
v_call: TRBV5-1
cdr3_aa: CASSLGGQTNYGYTF
cdr3_nt: TGCGCCAGCAGCTTGGGGGGACAGACTAACTATGGCTACACCTTC

d_call: TRBD2
j_call: TRBJ2-1
clone_size: -
v_call: TRBV5-1
cdr3_aa: CASSPRLAGGPSNEQFF
cdr3_nt: TGCGCCAGCAGCCCAAGACTAGCGGGGGGGCCGTCAAATGAGCAGTTCTTC

d_call: -
j_call: TRBJ2-2
clone_size: -
v_call: TRBV29-1
cdr3_aa: CSAPTGNTGELFF
cdr3_nt: TGCAGCGCCCCGACAGGAAACACCGGGGAGCTGTTTTTT

d_call: TRBD2
j_call: TRBJ2-1
clone_size: -
v_call: TRBV6-1
cdr3_aa: CASRASGGFYNEQFF
cdr3_nt: TGTGCCAGCCGGGCTAGCGGGGGGTTTTACAATGAGCAGTTCTTC

d_call: -
j_call: TRBJ2-7
clone_size: -
v_call: TRBV29-1
cdr3_aa: CSVGGAGGYEQYF
cdr3_nt: TGCAGCGTTGGGGGGGCAGGGGGCTACGAGCAGTACTTC

d_call: TRBD1
j_call: TRBJ2-5
clone_size: -
v_call: TRBV7-2
cdr3_aa: CASNAHRGRETQYF
cdr3_nt: TGTGCCAGCAACGCCCACAGGGGGCGTGAGACCCAGTACTTC

d_call: -
j_call: TRBJ1-2
clone_size: -
v_call: TRBV1
cdr3_aa: CTSSQCGRNYGYTF
cdr3_nt: TGCACCAGCAGCCAGTGCGGAAGAAACTATGGCTACACCTTC

d_call: TRBD1
j_call: TRBJ1-2
clone_size: once
v_call: TRBV5-1
cdr3_aa: CASSQGSDRGSGYTF
cdr3_nt: TGCGCCAGCAGCCAGGGATCCGACAGGGGATCTGGCTACACCTTC

d_call: -
j_call: TRBJ1-1
clone_size: -
v_call: TRBV5-6
cdr3_aa: CASSLPGTLNTEAFF
cdr3_nt: TGTGCCAGCAGCTTGCCAGGGACTCTGAACACTGAAGCTTTCTTT

d_call: TRBD1
j_call: TRBJ1-3
clone_size: once
v_call: TRBV10-3
cdr3_aa: CAISGGDRASLSGNTIYF
cdr3_nt: TGTGCCATCAGTGGGGGGGACAGGGCCTCCCTCTCTGGAAACACCATATATTTT

d_call: -
j_call: TRBJ2-2
clone_size: few
v_call: TRBV27
cdr3_aa: CASSLLSGTPNTGELFF
cdr3_nt: TGTGCCAGCAGTTTACTCTCTGGGACACCTAACACCGGGGAGCTGTTTTTT

d_call: -
j_call: TRBJ2-7
clone_size: -
v_call: TRBV5-1
cdr3_aa: CASSADSHYEQYF
cdr3_nt: TGCGCCAGCAGCGCGGACAGCCACTACGAGCAGTACTTC

d_call: TRBD2
j_call: TRBJ2-5
clone_size: -
v_call: TRBV6-6
cdr3_aa: CASSSGGTQYF
cdr3_nt: TGTGCCAGCAGTAGCGGGGGCACCCAGTACTTC

d_call: -
j_call: TRBJ1-1
clone_size: -
v_call: TRBV6-1
cdr3_aa: CASSGRGITEAFF
cdr3_nt: TGTGCCAGCAGCGGGCGGGGAATCACTGAAGCTTTCTTT

d_call: TRBD2
j_call: TRBJ2-1
clone_size: once
v_call: TRBV4-2
cdr3_aa: CASSHVLAGVEQFF
cdr3_nt: TGTGCCAGCAGCCATGTACTAGCGGGGGTTGAGCAGTTCTTC

d_call: -
j_call: TRBJ1-2
clone_size: few
v_call: TRBV30
cdr3_aa: CAWSGRGYGYTF
cdr3_nt: TGTGCCTGGAGTGGTCGGGGGTATGGCTACACCTTC

d_call: -
j_call: TRBJ1-4
clone_size: -
v_call: TRBV5-1
cdr3_aa: CASSFDSEKLFF
cdr3_nt: TGCGCCAGCAGCTTCGACTCCGAAAAACTGTTTTTT

d_call: TRBD1
j_call: TRBJ2-7
clone_size: -
v_call: TRBV27
cdr3_aa: CASSRIGQADTYEQYF
cdr3_nt: TGTGCCAGCAGCAGGATCGGACAGGCCGACACCTACGAGCAGTACTTC

d_call: TRBD1
j_call: TRBJ2-7
clone_size: -
v_call: TRBV25-1
cdr3_aa: CASTPDRADEQYF
cdr3_nt: TGTGCCAGCACCCCGGACAGGGCTGACGAGCAGTACTTC

d_call: TRBD2
j_call: TRBJ2-4
clone_size: -
v_call: TRBV9
cdr3_aa: CASSVSGTTNIQYF
cdr3_nt: TGTGCCAGCAGCGTGTCCGGGACTACAAACATTCAGTACTTC

d_call: TRBD1
j_call: TRBJ2-1
clone_size: -
v_call: TRBV7-6
cdr3_aa: CASSLWDRGTYNEQFF
cdr3_nt: TGTGCCAGCAGCTTATGGGACAGGGGGACCTACAATGAGCAGTTCTTC

d_call: TRBD2
j_call: TRBJ2-3
clone_size: -
v_call: TRBV6-1
cdr3_aa: CASSEFGGGPPSTDTQYF
cdr3_nt: TGTGCCAGCAGTGAATTCGGGGGGGGCCCCCCTAGCACAGATACGCAGTATTTT

d_call: TRBD1
j_call: TRBJ1-2
clone_size: -
v_call: TRBV4-1
cdr3_aa: CASSRGQSYGYTF
cdr3_nt: TGCGCCAGCAGCCGGGGACAGTCCTATGGCTACACCTTC

d_call: -
j_call: TRBJ2-5
clone_size: -
v_call: TRBV30
cdr3_aa: CAWSGGETQYF
cdr3_nt: TGTGCCTGGAGCGGGGGTGAGACCCAGTACTTC

d_call: TRBD1
j_call: TRBJ1-2
clone_size: once
v_call: TRBV7-9
cdr3_aa: CASSRQGYGYTF
cdr3_nt: TGTGCCAGCAGCCGACAGGGGTACGGCTACACCTTC

d_call: TRBD1
j_call: TRBJ1-4
clone_size: -
v_call: TRBV15
cdr3_aa: CATSRVKTGDEKLFF
cdr3_nt: TGTGCCACCAGCAGAGTTAAGACAGGGGATGAAAAACTGTTTTTT

d_call: -
j_call: TRBJ1-1
clone_size: -
v_call: TRBV25-1
cdr3_aa: CASSDDRSPGAFF
cdr3_nt: TGTGCCAGCAGTGACGACAGGAGCCCTGGGGCTTTCTTT

d_call: -
j_call: TRBJ2-3
clone_size: -
v_call: TRBV27
cdr3_aa: CASSKPAVPELGTQYF
cdr3_nt: TGTGCCAGCAGCAAGCCCGCGGTCCCAGAGCTGGGTACGCAGTATTTT

d_call: TRBD1
j_call: TRBJ2-5
clone_size: -
v_call: TRBV5-1
cdr3_aa: CASSQQGSGETQYF
cdr3_nt: TGCGCCAGCAGCCAACAGGGGTCAGGAGAGACCCAGTACTTC

d_call: -
j_call: TRBJ2-5
clone_size: -
v_call: TRBV11-2
cdr3_aa: CASSSWTGETQYF
cdr3_nt: TGTGCCAGCAGCTCATGGACTGGGGAGACCCAGTACTTC

d_call: TRBD2
j_call: TRBJ2-5
clone_size: -
v_call: TRBV13
cdr3_aa: CASSPALLAGGIETQYF
cdr3_nt: TGTGCCAGCAGCCCTGCCCTCCTAGCGGGGGGGATAGAGACCCAGTACTTC

d_call: TRBD2
j_call: TRBJ2-3
clone_size: -
v_call: TRBV5-1
cdr3_aa: CASSLGLGLGKTDTQYF
cdr3_nt: TGCGCCAGCAGCTTGGGCCTAGGACTAGGGAAAACAGATACGCAGTATTTT

d_call: -
j_call: TRBJ1-1
clone_size: -
v_call: TRBV5-4
cdr3_aa: CASSFPGNTEAFF
cdr3_nt: TGTGCCAGCAGCTTTCCCGGGAACACTGAAGCTTTCTTT

d_call: -
j_call: TRBJ2-1
clone_size: -
v_call: TRBV11-2
cdr3_aa: CASSRVLRLDEQFF
cdr3_nt: TGTGCCAGCAGCCGAGTACTCCGACTGGATGAGCAGTTCTTC

d_call: -
j_call: TRBJ2-7
clone_size: -
v_call: TRBV11-2
cdr3_aa: CASSLHSYEQYF
cdr3_nt: TGTGCCAGCAGCCTCCACTCTTACGAGCAGTACTTC

d_call: -
j_call: TRBJ2-7
clone_size: -
v_call: TRBV6-6
cdr3_aa: CASSRGLLDSYEQYF
cdr3_nt: TGTGCCAGCAGCAGGGGACTACTGGATTCCTACGAGCAGTACTTC

d_call: -
j_call: TRBJ2-7
clone_size: -
v_call: TRBV30
cdr3_aa: CAWRSDTSYEQYF
cdr3_nt: TGTGCCTGGAGATCGGACACTTCCTACGAGCAGTACTTC

d_call: TRBD1
j_call: TRBJ2-5
clone_size: -
v_call: TRBV15
cdr3_aa: CATEKYRGLTEETQYF
cdr3_nt: TGTGCCACGGAAAAATACAGGGGATTAACGGAAGAGACCCAGTACTTC

d_call: -
j_call: TRBJ2-7
clone_size: -
v_call: TRBV5-1
cdr3_aa: CASSSGITAYEQYF
cdr3_nt: TGCGCCAGCAGCTCCGGGATTACCGCCTACGAGCAGTACTTC